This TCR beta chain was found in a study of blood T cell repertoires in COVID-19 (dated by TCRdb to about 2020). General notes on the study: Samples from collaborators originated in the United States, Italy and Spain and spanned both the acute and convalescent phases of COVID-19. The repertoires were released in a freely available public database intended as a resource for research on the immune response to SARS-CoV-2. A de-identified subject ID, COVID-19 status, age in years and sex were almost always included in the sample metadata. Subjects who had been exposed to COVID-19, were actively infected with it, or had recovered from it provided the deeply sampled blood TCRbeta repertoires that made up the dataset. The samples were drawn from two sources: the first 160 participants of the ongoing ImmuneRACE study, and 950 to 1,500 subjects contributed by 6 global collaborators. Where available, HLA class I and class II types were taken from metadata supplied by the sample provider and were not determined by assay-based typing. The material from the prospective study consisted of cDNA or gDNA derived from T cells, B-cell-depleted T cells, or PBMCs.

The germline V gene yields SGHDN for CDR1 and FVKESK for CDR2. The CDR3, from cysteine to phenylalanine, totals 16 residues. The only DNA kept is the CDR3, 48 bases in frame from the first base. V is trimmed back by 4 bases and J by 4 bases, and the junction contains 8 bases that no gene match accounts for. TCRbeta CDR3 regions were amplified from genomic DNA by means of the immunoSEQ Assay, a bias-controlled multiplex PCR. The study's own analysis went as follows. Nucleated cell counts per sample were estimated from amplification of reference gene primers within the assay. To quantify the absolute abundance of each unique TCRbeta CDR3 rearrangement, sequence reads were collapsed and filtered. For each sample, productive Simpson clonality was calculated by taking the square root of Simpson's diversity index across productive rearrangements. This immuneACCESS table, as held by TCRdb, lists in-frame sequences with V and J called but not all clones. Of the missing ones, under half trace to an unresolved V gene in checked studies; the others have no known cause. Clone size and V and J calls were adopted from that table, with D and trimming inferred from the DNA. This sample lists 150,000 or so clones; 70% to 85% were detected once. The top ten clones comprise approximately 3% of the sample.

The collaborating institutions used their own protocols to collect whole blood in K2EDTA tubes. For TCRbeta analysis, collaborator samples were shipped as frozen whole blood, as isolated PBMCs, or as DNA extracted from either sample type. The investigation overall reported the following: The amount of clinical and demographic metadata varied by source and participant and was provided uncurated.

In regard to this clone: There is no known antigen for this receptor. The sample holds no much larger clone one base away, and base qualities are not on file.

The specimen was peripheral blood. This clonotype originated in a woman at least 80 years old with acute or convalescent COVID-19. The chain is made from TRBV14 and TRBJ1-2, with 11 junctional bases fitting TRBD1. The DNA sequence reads TGTGCCAGCAGCCCAGAGATTGGACAGGGGGCCTATGGCTACACCTTC. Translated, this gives CASSPEIGQGAYGYTF.